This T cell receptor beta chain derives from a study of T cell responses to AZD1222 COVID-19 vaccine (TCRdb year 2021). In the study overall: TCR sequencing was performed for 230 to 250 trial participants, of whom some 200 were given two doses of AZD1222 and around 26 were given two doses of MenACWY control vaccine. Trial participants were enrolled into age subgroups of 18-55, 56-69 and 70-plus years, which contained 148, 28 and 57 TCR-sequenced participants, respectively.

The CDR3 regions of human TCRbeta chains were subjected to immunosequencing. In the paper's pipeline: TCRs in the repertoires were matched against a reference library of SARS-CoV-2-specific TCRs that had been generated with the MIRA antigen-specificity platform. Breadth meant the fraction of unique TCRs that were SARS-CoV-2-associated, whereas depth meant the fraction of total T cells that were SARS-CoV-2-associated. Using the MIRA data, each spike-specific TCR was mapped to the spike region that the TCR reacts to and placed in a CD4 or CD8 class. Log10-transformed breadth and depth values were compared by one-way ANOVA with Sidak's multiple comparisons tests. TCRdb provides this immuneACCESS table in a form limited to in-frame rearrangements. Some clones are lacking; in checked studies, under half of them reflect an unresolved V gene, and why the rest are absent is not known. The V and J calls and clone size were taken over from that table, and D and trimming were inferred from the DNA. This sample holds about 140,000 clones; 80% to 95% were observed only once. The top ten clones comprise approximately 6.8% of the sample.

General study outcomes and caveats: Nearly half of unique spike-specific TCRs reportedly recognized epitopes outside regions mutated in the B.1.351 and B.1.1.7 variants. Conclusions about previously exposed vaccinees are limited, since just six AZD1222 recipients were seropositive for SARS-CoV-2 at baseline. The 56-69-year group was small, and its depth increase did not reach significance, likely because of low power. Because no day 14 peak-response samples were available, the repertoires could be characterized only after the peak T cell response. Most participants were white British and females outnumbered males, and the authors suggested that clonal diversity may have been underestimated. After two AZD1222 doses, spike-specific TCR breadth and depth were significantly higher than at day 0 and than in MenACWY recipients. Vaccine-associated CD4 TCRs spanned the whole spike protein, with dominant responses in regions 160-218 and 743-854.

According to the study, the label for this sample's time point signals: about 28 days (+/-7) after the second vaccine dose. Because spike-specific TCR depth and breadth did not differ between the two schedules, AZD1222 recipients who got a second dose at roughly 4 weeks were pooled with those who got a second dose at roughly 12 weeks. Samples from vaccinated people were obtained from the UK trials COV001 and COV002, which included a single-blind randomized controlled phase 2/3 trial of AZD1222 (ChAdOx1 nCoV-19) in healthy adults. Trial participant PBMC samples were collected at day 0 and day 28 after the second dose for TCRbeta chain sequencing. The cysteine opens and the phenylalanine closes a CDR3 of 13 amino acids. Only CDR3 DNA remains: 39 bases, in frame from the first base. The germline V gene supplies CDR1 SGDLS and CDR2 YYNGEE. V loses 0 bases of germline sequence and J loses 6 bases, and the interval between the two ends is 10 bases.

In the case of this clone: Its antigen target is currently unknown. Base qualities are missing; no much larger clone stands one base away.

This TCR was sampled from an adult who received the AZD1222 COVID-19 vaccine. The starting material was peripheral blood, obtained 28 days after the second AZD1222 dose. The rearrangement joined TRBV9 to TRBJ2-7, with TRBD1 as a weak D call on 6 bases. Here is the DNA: TGTGCCAGCAGCGTAGGGACAGTCTCCGAGCAGTACTTC. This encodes CASSVGTVSEQYF.